These T cell receptor beta chains were read from a single sample in a study of blood T cells in healthy people across ages. TCRdb processed the 5' RACE reads anew with MiXCR; each CDR3 protein has one entry. This sample has about 650,000 distinct CDR3 sequences, with around 32% found just once. The material sequenced was blood. These receptors all come from a woman older than 75 in good health. CDR3s include the opening cysteine and the closing phenylalanine or tryptophan. D genes are given only for firm matches. Not all rows give a size; the values are once, few, many and, for expanded clones, a class.

TRBJ1-2 | TRBV20-1 | 13 | TRBD1 | many | TGCAGTGCTAGGGCCTCAGGGGGAAGAGGCTACACCTTC | CSARASGGRGYTF
TRBJ2-1 | TRBV7-7 | 17 | NA | NA | TGTGCTAGCAGCTTAGGTGGGGGCCCCGCTTCCTACAATGAGCAGTTCTTC | CASSLGGGPASYNEQFF
TRBJ1-5 | TRBV7-2 | 12 | NA | NA | TGTGCCAGCAGCTTTAATAGACAGCCCCAGCATTTT | CASSFNRQPQHF
TRBJ1-5 | TRBV20-1 | 14 | NA | many | TGCAGTGCTAGACCCAGGGGAGGCAATCAGCCCCAGCATTTT | CSARPRGGNQPQHF
TRBJ1-1 | TRBV6-2/TRBV6-3 | 14 | NA | few | TGTGCCAGCAGTTACCGCGCCGGGAGCACTGAAGCTTTCTTT | CASSYRAGSTEAFF
TRBJ1-1 | TRBV18 | 13 | TRBD1 | NA | TGTGCCAGCTCCCGACAGGGGGACACTGAAGTTTTCTTT | CASSRQGDTEVFF
TRBJ2-7 | TRBV7-6 | 13 | NA | NA | TGTGCCGGCAGCTTCTCGGCCGCCTACGAGCAGTACTTC | CAGSFSAAYEQYF
TRBJ1-1 | TRBV15 | 14 | NA | many | TGTGCCACCAGCCTCCGGGCCGGAAACACTGAAGCTTTCTTT | CATSLRAGNTEAFF
TRBJ2-3 | TRBV7-3 | 14 | NA | many | TGTGCCAGCAGCCCTACAGGGTATGCAGATACGCAGTATTTT | CASSPTGYADTQYF
TRBJ1-6 | TRBV12-3/TRBV12-4 | 13 | NA | many | TGTGCCAGCAGCTTAACGCGTAATTCACCCCTCCACTTT | CASSLTRNSPLHF
TRBJ2-4 | TRBV2 | 15 | TRBD1 | many | TGTGCCAGCAGCCCTAGTACAGGGGGACGAAACATTCAGTACTTC | CASSPSTGGRNIQYF
TRBJ1-4 | TRBV20-1 | 15 | NA | NA | TGCAGTGCTAGAGATCTCAGCAGAACTAATGAAAAACTGTTTTTT | CSARDLSRTNEKLFF
TRBJ2-5 | TRBV6-2/TRBV6-3 | 13 | NA | many | TGTGCCAGCAGAGCTCCCACCGCCCGGACCCAGTACTTC | CASRAPTARTQYF
TRBJ2-5 | TRBV5-1 | 17 | TRBD2 | NA | TGCGCCAGCAGCCCTGGGACTAGCGGGGGGTCGTGGGAGACCCAGTACTTC | CASSPGTSGGSWETQYF
TRBJ2-7 | TRBV28 | 14 | NA | many | TGTGCCAGCAGTTTATCACAGGCGACCTACGAGCAGTACTTC | CASSLSQATYEQYF
TRBJ1-2 | TRBV6-6 | 12 | NA | many | TGTGCCAGCAGTTACCAGGGTGCTGGCTACACCTTC | CASSYQGAGYTF
TRBJ1-6 | TRBV20-1 | 15 | NA | many | TGCAGTGCTAGATTTCCGGGCGGGCGAAATTCACCCCTCCACTTT | CSARFPGGRNSPLHF
TRBJ1-1 | TRBV12-3/TRBV12-4 | 15 | NA | NA | TGTGCCAGCAGTCTGACGGGAGCAAGGAACACTGAAGCTTTCTTT | CASSLTGARNTEAFF
TRBJ2-1 | TRBV19 | 13 | TRBD2 | many | TGTGCCAGTAGTATCGTTAGCGGGGATGAGCAGTTCTTC | CASSIVSGDEQFF
TRBJ1-1 | TRBV13 | 13 | NA | many | TGTGCCAGCAGCTTCGGTTTGCGGACTGAAGCTTTCTTT | CASSFGLRTEAFF
TRBJ1-1 | TRBV29-1 | 10 | NA | many | TGCAGCGCCCTGATTACTGAAGCTTTCTTT | CSALITEAFF
TRBJ2-3 | TRBV20-1 | 15 | TRBD2 | NA | TGCAGTGCTAGCCTCGGGACTAGCTCCGCAGATACGCAGTATTTT | CSASLGTSSADTQYF
TRBJ2-3 | TRBV27 | 16 | TRBD1 | many | TGTGCCAGCAGTTCCTCTGGGACAGGCCGTTCGGGTACGCAGTATTTT | CASSSSGTGRSGTQYF
TRBJ2-1 | TRBV11-3 | 11 | NA | few | TGTGCCAGCAGCGCTCTGGGTCGGCAGTTCTTC | CASSALGRQFF
TRBJ2-1 | TRBV11-2 | 13 | NA | NA | TGTGCCAGCAGCTTAGATGGTAAGGGCGAGCAGTTCTTC | CASSLDGKGEQFF
TRBJ2-5 | TRBV12-3/TRBV12-4 | 16 | TRBD2 | NA | TGTGCCAGTAGACGTATAGCGGGGGGCACCTACAATGAGCAGTACTTC | CASRRIAGGTYNEQYF
TRBJ2-1 | TRBV24-1 | 15 | NA | NA | TGTGCCACCAGTGATTTTCGGACAGAATACAATGAGCAGTTCTTC | CATSDFRTEYNEQFF
TRBJ2-2 | TRBV7-8 | 14 | NA | NA | TGTGCCAGCAGCGCCAGGGAGAACACCGGGGAGCTGTTTTTT | CASSARENTGELFF
TRBJ1-2 | TRBV12-5 | 12 | TRBD1 | NA | TGTGCTAGTGGTCTCGACAGGGAAATTTCCACCTTC | CASGLDREISTF
TRBJ2-7 | TRBV7-8 | 13 | NA | many | TGTGCCAGCAGCTCCCCGGGCAGTTACGAGCAGTACTTC | CASSSPGSYEQYF
TRBJ2-7 | TRBV20-1 | 14 | TRBD2 | NA | TGCAGTGCTGGAGTCGGCGGGGGGTCTCACGAGCAGTACTTC | CSAGVGGGSHEQYF
TRBJ1-1 | TRBV7-2 | 16 | NA | few | TGTGCCAGCAGCTCCGGACCACAGGGTTTGGGAACTGAAGCTTTCTTT | CASSSGPQGLGTEAFF
TRBJ1-2 | TRBV10-3 | 15 | NA | many | TGTGCCATCAGTGACCAAAGGGGGGCCCCATGGGGCTACACCTTC | CAISDQRGAPWGYTF
TRBJ1-2 | TRBV29-1 | 15 | NA | once | TGCAGCGTTGAAGGCGGGGCGATCCTTCCTAGCGGCTACACCTTC | CSVEGGAILPSGYTF
TRBJ2-5 | TRBV7-3 | 13 | NA | NA | TGTGCCAGCAGCTCCGGACGGAAAGAGACCCAGTACTTC | CASSSGRKETQYF
TRBJ1-5 | TRBV21-1 | 15 | NA | few | TGTGCCAGCAGCGAAATAACAGGGGTCCATCAGCCCCAGCATTTT | CASSEITGVHQPQHF
TRBJ2-1 | TRBV30 | 17 | TRBD2 | many | TGTGCCTGGCGCACCTGGGGACTAGCGGGGGGAAGGGATGAGCAGTTCTTC | CAWRTWGLAGGRDEQFF
TRBJ1-1 | TRBV10-3 | 13 | TRBD1 | NA | TGTGCCACGAGGGACAGTTTGAACACTGAAGCTTTCTTT | CATRDSLNTEAFF
TRBJ1-2 | TRBV20-1 | 12 | TRBD1 | NA | TGCAGTGCCCGGACAGGAATATATGGCTACACCTTC | CSARTGIYGYTF
TRBJ1-5 | TRBV6-1 | 15 | TRBD1 | NA | TGTGCCAGCGGACAGGGTGGTTGGAGCAATCAGCCCCAGCATTTT | CASGQGGWSNQPQHF
TRBJ1-4 | TRBV20-1 | 14 | TRBD1 | many | TGCAGTGCTATACAGGGGGCGGCTAATGAAAAACTGTTTTTT | CSAIQGAANEKLFF